This TCR beta chain is from a study of cytomegalovirus exposure and HLA in healthy donors. Study outcomes and limitations: Earlier results showed most TCR beta V segments being productive about 87% or about 30% of the time.

V was pared by 7 bases and J by 8 bases, with 9 bases between. Germline V gene lookup returns CDR1 MNHEY and CDR2 SMNVEV (reference sequence). CDR3 length equals 11 residues. As to this clone: Its antigen is currently unknown.

PCR used 60 Vbeta primers and 13 Jbeta primers. Authors' processing steps: Later, an analysis found around 80 million unique TCR beta chains, and roughly 10 million of these were shared. Sequenced by immunoSEQ multiplex PCR; TCRdb stores in-frame clones only, minus some. V and J calls and clone size are given by that table; D and trimming were obtained from the DNA. The sample holds about 130,000 clones, roughly 84% seen once. The gene calls are TRBV27 and TRBJ2-1, with D possibly being TRBD2 (5 bases). The sample taken for sequencing was PBMCs. This clonotype was obtained from a girl aged 2 to 9 in good health and CMV-seronegative. The CDR3 DNA reads as TGTGCCAGCACCTCAGCGGATGAGCAGTTCTTC. It codes for CASTSADEQFF.